These 10 T cell receptor beta chains came from one sample sequenced in a study of blood T cell repertoires in COVID-19. Assay used: immunoSEQ multiplex PCR; TCRdb lists only in-frame clones, some missing. The repertoire holds tens of thousands of clones, with approximately 91% as singletons. The sequencing sample was made of peripheral blood. The receptors were sampled from a human donor with active COVID-19. The donor label of this sample is uncertain.

The chain links TRBV19 to TRBJ1-3; no clear D. This CDR3 is built from 15 residues. Germline V CDR1 and CDR2: LNHDA, SQIVND (reference sequence). V lost 5 bases, J lost 0 bases, and 11 bases lay in between. CDR3: CASSEGLSSGNTIYF. DNA of the CDR3: TGTGCCAGTAGTGAAGGACTCAGCTCTGGAAACACCATATATTTT.

V and J are TRBV24-1 and TRBJ2-1, with TRBD2 identical over 15 bases. The CDR3 covers 19 residues. CDR1 is KGHDR, CDR2 SFDVKD, per germline. The junction had 15 bases not matched to a gene; V was cut back by 7 bases and J by 6 bases. The CDR3 nucleotides are TGTGCCACCAGCGCCAGGGGAAGTGGACTAGCGGGAGGGGTCAATGAGCAGTTCTTC. Translation gives CATSARGSGLAGGVNEQFF.

This sequence joins TRBV4-2 and TRBJ2-7; 13 bases line up with TRBD2. Trimming removed 3 bases from V and 5 bases from J; junction bases left unmatched: 7. CDR1 LGHNA and CDR2 YNFKEQ come from the germline V gene. There are 16 residues in the CDR3. This CDR3 is CASSQEGTSGINEQYF. Here the CDR3 DNA reads TGTGCCAGCAGCCAGGAAGGGACTAGCGGGATAAACGAGCAGTACTTC.

The V call is TRBV5-6, the J call TRBJ1-1; D gene uncertain. Looked up from germline, CDR1 is SGHDT and CDR2 is YYEEEE. The CDR3 has 12 residues. V lost 4 bases to trimming and J lost 1 base, with 5 bases between them. The CDR3 region is CASSPSNTEAFF. CDR3 DNA sequence: TGTGCCAGCAGCCCCTCGAACACTGAAGCTTTCTTT.

The chain recombines TRBV5-1 with TRBJ1-4; TRBD1 might be the D (5 bases). The V gene's germline CDR1 is SGHRS and CDR2 YFSETQ. The CDR3 has 15 residues. V lost 4 bases and J lost 2, with 12 bases in between. CDR3 DNA: TGCGCCAGCAGCCCTGGCGGGGGTACTAATGAAAAACTGTTTTTT. This gives the protein CASSPGGGTNEKLFF.

This chain uses TRBV25-1 with TRBJ2-2; 7 bases are shared with TRBD1. Unmatched junction bases numbered 5, after V lost 5 bases and J lost 2 bases. The CDR3 is made up of 15 amino acids. Germline CDR1 MGHDK, CDR2 SYGVNS. The chain's CDR3 is CASSKGQANTGELFF. The CDR3 DNA sequence: TGTGCCAGCAGTAAAGGACAGGCAAACACCGGGGAGCTGTTTTTT.

This chain joins TRBV7-2 and TRBJ2-7, with 8 bases identical to TRBD1. Germline V CDR1 and CDR2: SGHTA, FQGNSA. The CDR3 length is 13 residues. Losses at the gene ends were 4 bases for V and 3 bases for J; bases not matched to a gene: 2. Here the CDR3 DNA reads TGTGCCAGCAGCTCGGACAGGGTCTACGAGCAGTACTTC. Protein: CASSSDRVYEQYF.

V gene TRBV20-1 combines with J gene TRBJ2-7; TRBD1 agrees at 10 bases. In germline, CDR1 is DFQATT, CDR2 SNEGSKA (reference sequence). With 3 bases clipped from V and 6 bases from J, the junction kept 5 bases outside the gene matches. The CDR3 is made up of 13 amino acids. CDR3 coding DNA: TGCAGTGCTAGTGCTGACAGGGGGCGCGAGCAGTACTTC. Amino acids: CSASADRGREQYF.

J is TRBJ2-7 and V is TRBV7-2; 8 bases line up with TRBD1. The length of the CDR3 is 15 residues. Germline CDR1 SGHTA, CDR2 FQGNSA. V trimming: 4 bases; J trimming: 3 bases; junction bases outside the gene matches: 8. The CDR3 DNA sequence: TGTGCCAGCAGCTCCCTGGGGACAGGCCACTACGAGCAGTACTTC. The encoded protein is CASSSLGTGHYEQYF.

V is TRBV7-2 and J is TRBJ1-5; D is possibly TRBD1 (6 bases). V lost 3 bases and J 2 bases, leaving 11 bases between the germline ends. This CDR3 region has 15 residues. Germline V gene sequence: CDR1 SGHTA, CDR2 FQGNSA. The CDR3 protein is CASSFYPGGNQPQHF. The CDR3 DNA reads TGTGCCAGCAGCTTCTACCCAGGGGGCAATCAGCCCCAGCATTTT.